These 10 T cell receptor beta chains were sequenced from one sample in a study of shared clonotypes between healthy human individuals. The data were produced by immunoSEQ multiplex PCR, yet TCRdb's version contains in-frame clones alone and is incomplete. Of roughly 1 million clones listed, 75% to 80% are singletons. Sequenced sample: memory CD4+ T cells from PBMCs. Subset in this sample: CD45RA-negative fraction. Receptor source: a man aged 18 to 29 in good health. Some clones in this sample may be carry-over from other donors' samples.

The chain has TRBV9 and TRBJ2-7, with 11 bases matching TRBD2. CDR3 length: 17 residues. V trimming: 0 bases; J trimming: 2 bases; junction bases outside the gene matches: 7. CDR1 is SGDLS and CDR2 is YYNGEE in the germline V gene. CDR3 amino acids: CASSVGLAGGPTYEQYF. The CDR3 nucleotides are TGTGCCAGCAGCGTAGGGCTAGCGGGAGGACCCACCTACGAGCAGTACTTC.

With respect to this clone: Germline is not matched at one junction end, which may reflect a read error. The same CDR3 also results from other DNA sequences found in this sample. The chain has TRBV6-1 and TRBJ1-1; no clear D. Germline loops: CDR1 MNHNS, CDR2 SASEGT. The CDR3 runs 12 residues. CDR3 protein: CASSEVGTEAFF. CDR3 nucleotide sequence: TGTGCCAGCAGCGAAGTAGGCACTGAAGCTTTCTTT.

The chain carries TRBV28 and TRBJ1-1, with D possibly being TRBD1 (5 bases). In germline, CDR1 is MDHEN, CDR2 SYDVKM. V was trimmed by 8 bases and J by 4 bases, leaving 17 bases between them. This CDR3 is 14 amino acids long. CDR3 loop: CASVGRTFGTEAFF. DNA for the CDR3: TGTGCCAGCGTGGGACGGACGTTCGGCACTGAAGCTTTCTTT.

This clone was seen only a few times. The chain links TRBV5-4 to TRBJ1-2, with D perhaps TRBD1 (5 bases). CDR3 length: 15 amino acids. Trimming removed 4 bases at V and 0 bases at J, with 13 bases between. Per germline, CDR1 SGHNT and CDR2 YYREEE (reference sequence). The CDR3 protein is CASSENRRTNYGYTF. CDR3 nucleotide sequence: TGTGCCAGCAGCGAAAACAGGCGAACTAACTATGGCTACACCTTC.

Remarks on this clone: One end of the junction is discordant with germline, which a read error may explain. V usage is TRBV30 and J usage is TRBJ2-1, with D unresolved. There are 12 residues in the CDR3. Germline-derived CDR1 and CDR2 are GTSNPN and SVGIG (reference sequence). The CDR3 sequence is CAWRGTPLSLIF. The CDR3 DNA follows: TGTGCCTGGAGAGGCACCCCCCTGTCTTTGATCTTC.

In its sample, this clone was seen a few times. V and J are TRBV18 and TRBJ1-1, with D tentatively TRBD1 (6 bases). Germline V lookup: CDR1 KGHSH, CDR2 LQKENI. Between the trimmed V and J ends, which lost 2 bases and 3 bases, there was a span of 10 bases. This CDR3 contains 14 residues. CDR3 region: CASSPLDRDTEAFF. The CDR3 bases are TGTGCCAGCTCACCATTGGACAGAGACACTGAAGCTTTCTTT.

The CDR3 coding sequence is TGTGCCAGCAGCGTAGCTATCCCAGCTAGTGCGGAGACCCAGTACTTC. Translation gives CASSVAIPASAETQYF. The chain combines TRBV9 with TRBJ2-5; D remains ambiguous. Trimming pared 0 bases from V and 5 bases from J, leaving 17 bases between. The CDR3 loop spans 16 amino acids. Germline CDR1 is SGDLS and CDR2 is YYNGEE.

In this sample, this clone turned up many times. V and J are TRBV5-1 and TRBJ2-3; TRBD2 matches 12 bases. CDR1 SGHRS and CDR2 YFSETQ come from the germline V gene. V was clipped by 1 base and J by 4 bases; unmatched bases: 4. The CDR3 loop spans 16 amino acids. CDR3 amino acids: CASSLRLAGAPDTQYF. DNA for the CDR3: TGCGCCAGCAGCTTGCGACTAGCGGGAGCGCCAGATACGCAGTATTTT.

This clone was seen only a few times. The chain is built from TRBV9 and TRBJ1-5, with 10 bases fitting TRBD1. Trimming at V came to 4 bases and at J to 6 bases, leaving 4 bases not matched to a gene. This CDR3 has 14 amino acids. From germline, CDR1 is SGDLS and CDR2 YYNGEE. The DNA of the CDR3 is TGTGCCAGCAGCAAGACAGGGGGCGGTCAGCCCCAGCATTTT. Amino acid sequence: CASSKTGGGQPQHF.

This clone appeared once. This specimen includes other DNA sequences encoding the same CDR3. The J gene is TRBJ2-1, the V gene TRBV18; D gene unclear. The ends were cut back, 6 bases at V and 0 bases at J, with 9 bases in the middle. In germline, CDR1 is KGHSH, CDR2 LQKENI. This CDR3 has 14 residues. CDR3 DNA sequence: TGTGCCAGCTCCCCGGCCGGCTCCTACAATGAGCAGTTCTTC. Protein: CASSPAGSYNEQFF.